Sequencing of this T cell receptor (beta chain) was carried out in a study of CD8 T cells in Susac syndrome. In blood CD8+ and CD4+ T cells, TCR beta underwent sequencing. Patients with stable or active relapsing-remitting disease, all of them treatment-naive, made up the multiple sclerosis controls. Bulk CD8+ and CD4+ cells came from magnetic negative isolation; CD8+ TEMRA by FACS. When the RNA was reverse transcribed, random hexamers were used with an input of roughly 0.45 to 1 ug. Amplification of TCR beta CDR3 across 54 Vbeta and 13 Jbeta was performed with immunoSEQ multiplex PCR. TCRdb re-derived calls from the immunoSEQ multiplex PCR reads in MiXCR, one entry per CDR3 protein. The sample records about 430,000 distinct CDR3 sequences, about 85% being singletons. This clonotype was sampled from a human donor with multiple sclerosis. Source material: CD8+ T cells from PBMCs.

Written as DNA, the CDR3 is TGTGCCAGCAGGCCCGCGGAGAGCTATGGCTACACCTTC. Protein: CASRPAESYGYTF. The chain has TRBV27 and TRBJ1-2; no clear D. The germline V gene encodes CDR1 MNHEY and CDR2 SMNVEV (reference sequence). Trimming left V 6 bases short and J 4 bases short, with 12 bases between. The CDR3 totals 13 residues.